This T cell receptor beta chain comes out of a study of vaccination effects on CD4 cells after COVID-19 (dated by TCRdb to 2022 to 2024). Describing the broader study: Across the study, the median time from the second dose to post-vaccine sampling was 72 days (range 14 to 241). SARS-CoV-2 spike-specific CD4+ TCR repertoires were compared before and after mRNA vaccination in COVID-19 convalescent patients and in infection-naive vaccine recipients. In the study, cultures from other donors were sequenced using the Oncomine TCR Beta short-read assay on an Illumina iSeq 100. Altogether, roughly 10 COVID-19 convalescent patients and 4 SARS-CoV-2-naive healthy vaccine recipients made up the full study.

This clone has more than one count but fewer than ten. This clone's antigen is unknown. No base quality information exists; no much larger clone differs at one position. In the ViraFEST assay, PBMC were stimulated with viral peptide pools, and TCR sequencing was then used to find antigen-specific CD4+ T cell clonotypes based on their expansion. After less than eleven days of culture, CD4+ T cells were isolated with the EasySep CD4+ T cell isolation kit. Two doses of either the BNT162b2 or the mRNA-1273 mRNA SARS-CoV-2 vaccine were administered to participants. Negative nucleocapsid antibody results before and after vaccination confirmed that the healthy vaccine recipients had no prior SARS-CoV-2 infection. A few million PBMC per well were cultured with roughly 10 ug/ml peptides in IMDM containing 5% human AB serum, roughly 10 IU/ml IL-2 and gentamicin. Half of the culture medium was replaced with fresh IL-2-containing medium on days 3 and 7. Unless noted otherwise, every peptide stimulation condition was grown in triplicate wells. PBMC were separated from whole blood using Ficoll-Paque Plus gradient centrifugation and were then either cryopreserved at -140C or used fresh. The spike proteins of SARS-CoV-2 and of the common cold coronaviruses HCoV-NL63, HCoV-OC43 and HCoV-229E were spanned by overlapping peptide pools. Genomic DNA was extracted from cultured CD4+ T cells with the QIAamp micro DNA kit.

The study at large found these results: Marked clonal contraction was observed in both infection-induced and vaccine-induced clones at late post-vaccination timepoints, consistent with waning T cell responses. The study was limited by a small number of convalescent patients and lacked early post-infection timepoints. In healthy vaccine recipients, vaccine-induced clones were almost all SARS-CoV-2 mono-reactive, with only 1 of 255 being cross-reactive with common cold coronaviruses.

From the cysteine through the phenylalanine, the CDR3 covers 15 amino acids. Only the CDR3 part of the read is kept: 45 bases, read in frame from the first base. V loses 1 base of germline sequence and J loses 2 bases, and the interval between the two ends is 11 bases. The germline V gene yields SGHAT for CDR1 and FQNNGV for CDR2. Library preparation employed the immunoSEQ multiplex PCR assay. DNA from the CD4+ T cells that had been cultured and isolated underwent TCR beta CDR3 sequencing. The authors' analysis ran thus. Non-productive TCR sequences were discarded, and reads were trimmed to the CDR3 region, with only CDR3s of 7 or more amino acids retained. The MANAFEST web app was used to pick out antigen-specific clonotypes by comparing their expansion in peptide wells with that in reference cultures. For clones to be considered positive, expansion at FDR<0.05 versus reference and all other wells, an odds ratio above 5, and a frequency above 0.1% in two replicate wells were required. Clonotypes significantly expanded in SARS-CoV-2 spike wells and in at least one common cold coronavirus spike condition were defined as cross-reactive. Levenshtein distance calculated with the stringdist R package was used to assess CDR3 similarity, and unrooted trees were constructed with ape in R 3.6.1. TCRdb provides this immuneACCESS table in a form limited to in-frame rearrangements. Some clones are lacking; in checked studies, under half of them reflect an unresolved V gene, and why the rest are absent is not known. V and J calls and clone size follow that table, whereas D and trimming were derived from the DNA. Within this sample are 15,000 to 20,000 clones, with around 76% of them counted one time only. The ten top clones hold approximately 19% of the sample.

The source material was CD4+ T cells from PBMCs cultured with HCoV-NL63 spike peptides, sampled after COVID-19 vaccination. Sample cell subset or site, as interpreted from the label and publication: HCoV-NL63 spike overlapping peptide pool stimulation. This sequence was found in a human donor who received a COVID-19 vaccine. Recombination joined TRBV11-2 with TRBJ1-1; no D gene can be assigned with confidence. The CDR3 loop reads CASSLGGRANTEAFF. The sequence in DNA is TGTGCCAGCAGCTTAGGAGGGAGGGCTAACACTGAAGCTTTCTTT.